This T cell receptor (beta chain) is from a study of identical twins. Healthy Caucasians made up all donors. TCRdb reprocessed the 5' RACE reads via MiXCR and lists one record per CDR3 protein. The data show 700,000 to 950,000 distinct CDR3 sequences, roughly 12% seen once. Study conclusions and caveats: Excess sharing between twins was weaker in beta out-of-frame sequences. High-abundance cord blood beta clonotypes had fewer insertions; memory repertoires showed none. Donors were not followed over many years; analysis was cross-sectional.

The V and J ends lost 3 bases and 7 bases, in that order; junction bases with no gene match: 9. The V gene's germline CDR1 is SNHLY and CDR2 FYNNEI. CDR3 size: 15 residues. The table lists this clonotype with a few counts. No antigen is known for it. These data also featured in a second study, about yellow fever vaccine responses in identical twins.

The chain carries TRBV2 and TRBJ2-1; 7 bases map to TRBD2. This clonotype originated in a woman aged 18-29 years in good health. The specimen was PBMCs. This chain's CDR3 is CASSEGRLADNEQFF. For the CDR3, the DNA is TGTGCCAGCAGTGAGGGGAGGCTAGCGGATAATGAGCAGTTCTTC. Filled out from reference TRBV2 and TRBJ2-1, the complete variable domain reads EPEVTQTPSHQVTQMGQEVILRCVPISNHLYFYWYRQILGQKVEFLVSFYNNEISEKSEIFDDQFSVERPDGSNFTLKIRSTKLEDSAMYFCASSEGRLADNEQFFGPGTRLTVL.